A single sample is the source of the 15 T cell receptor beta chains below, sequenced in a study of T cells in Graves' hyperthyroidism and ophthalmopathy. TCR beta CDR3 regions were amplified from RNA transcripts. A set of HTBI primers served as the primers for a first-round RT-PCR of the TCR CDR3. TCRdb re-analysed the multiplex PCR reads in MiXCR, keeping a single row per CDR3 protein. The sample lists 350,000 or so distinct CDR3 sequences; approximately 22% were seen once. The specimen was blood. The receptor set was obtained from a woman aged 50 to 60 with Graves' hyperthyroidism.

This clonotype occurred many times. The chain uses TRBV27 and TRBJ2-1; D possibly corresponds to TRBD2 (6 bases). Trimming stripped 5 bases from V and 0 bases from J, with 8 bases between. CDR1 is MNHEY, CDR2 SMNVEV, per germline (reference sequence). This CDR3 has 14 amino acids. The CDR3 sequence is CASSGDFSYNEQFF. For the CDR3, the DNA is TGTGCCAGCAGTGGGGACTTCTCCTACAATGAGCAGTTCTTC.

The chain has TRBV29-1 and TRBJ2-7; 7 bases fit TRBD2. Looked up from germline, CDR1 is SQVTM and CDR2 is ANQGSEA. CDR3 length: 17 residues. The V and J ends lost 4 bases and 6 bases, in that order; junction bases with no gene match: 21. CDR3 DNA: TGCAGCGTTGCTCGCCCAAGGGGCGGGAGCTCGGACTGCGAGCAGTACTTC. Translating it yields CSVARPRGGSSDCEQYF.

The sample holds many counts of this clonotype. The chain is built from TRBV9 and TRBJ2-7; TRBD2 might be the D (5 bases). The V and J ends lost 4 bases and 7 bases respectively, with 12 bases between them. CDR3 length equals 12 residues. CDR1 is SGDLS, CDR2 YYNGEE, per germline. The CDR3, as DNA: TGTGCCAGCAGCCCCGAGGGATTAGAGCAGTACTTC. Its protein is CASSPEGLEQYF.

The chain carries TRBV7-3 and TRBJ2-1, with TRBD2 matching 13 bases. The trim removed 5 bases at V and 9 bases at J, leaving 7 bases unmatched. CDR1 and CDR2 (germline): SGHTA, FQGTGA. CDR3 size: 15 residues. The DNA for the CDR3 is TGTGCCAGCAGCCCGGGACTAGCGGGGTGGGGTGAGCAGTTCTTC. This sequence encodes CASSPGLAGWGEQFF. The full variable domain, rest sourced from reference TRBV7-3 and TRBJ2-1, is GAGVSQTPSNKVTEKGKYVELRCDPISGHTALYWYRQSLGQGPEFLIYFQGTGAADDSGLPNDRFFAVRPEGSVSTLKIQRTERGDSAVYLCASSPGLAGWGEQFFGPGTRLTVL.

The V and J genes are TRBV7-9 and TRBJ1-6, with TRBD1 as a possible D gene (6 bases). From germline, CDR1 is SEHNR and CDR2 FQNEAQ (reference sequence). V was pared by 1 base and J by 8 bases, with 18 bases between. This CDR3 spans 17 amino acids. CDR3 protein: CASSLGPRGAPHSPLHF. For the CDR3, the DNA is TGTGCCAGCAGCTTAGGCCCCCGGGGGGCCCCGCATTCACCCCTCCACTTT.

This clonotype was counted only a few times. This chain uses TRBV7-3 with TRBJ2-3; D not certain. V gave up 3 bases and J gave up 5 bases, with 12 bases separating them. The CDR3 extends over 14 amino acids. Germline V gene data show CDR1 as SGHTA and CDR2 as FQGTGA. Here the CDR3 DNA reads TGTGCCAGCAGCTTCGGACCAGTGGAAGATACGCAGTATTTT. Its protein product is CASSFGPVEDTQYF.

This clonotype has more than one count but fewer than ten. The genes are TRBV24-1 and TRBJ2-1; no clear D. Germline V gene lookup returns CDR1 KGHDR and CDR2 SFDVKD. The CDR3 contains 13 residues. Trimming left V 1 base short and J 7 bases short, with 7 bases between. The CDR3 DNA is TGTGCCACCAGTGATTTTCTGGCAAATGAGCAGTTCTTC. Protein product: CATSDFLANEQFF.

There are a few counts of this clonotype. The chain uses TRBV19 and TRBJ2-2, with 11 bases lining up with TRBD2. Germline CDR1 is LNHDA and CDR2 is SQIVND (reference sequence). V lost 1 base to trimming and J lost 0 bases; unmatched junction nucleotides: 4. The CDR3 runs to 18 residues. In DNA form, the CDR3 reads TGTGCCAGTAGTATAGCTCCGACTAGCGGGGCGAACACCGGGGAGCTGTTTTTT. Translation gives CASSIAPTSGANTGELFF.

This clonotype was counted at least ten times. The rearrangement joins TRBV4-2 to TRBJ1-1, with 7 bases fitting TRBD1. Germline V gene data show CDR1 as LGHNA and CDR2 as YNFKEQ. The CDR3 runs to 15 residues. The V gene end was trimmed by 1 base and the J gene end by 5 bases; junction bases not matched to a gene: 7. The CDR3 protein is CASSQVTGVSTEAFF. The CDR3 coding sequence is TGTGCCAGCAGCCAAGTCACAGGGGTGAGTACTGAAGCTTTCTTT.

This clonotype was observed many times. The CDR3 coding sequence is TGTGCCAGCAGCTCCGGACTAGCGGGGTCCACACCCTATACGCAGTATTTT. Protein sequence: CASSSGLAGSTPYTQYF. The chain couples TRBV7-9 to TRBJ2-3; 12 bases are a match to TRBD2. V shed 4 bases and J 7 bases; nucleotides not matched to a gene: 12. There are 17 residues in the CDR3. From germline, CDR1 is SEHNR and CDR2 FQNEAQ (reference sequence).

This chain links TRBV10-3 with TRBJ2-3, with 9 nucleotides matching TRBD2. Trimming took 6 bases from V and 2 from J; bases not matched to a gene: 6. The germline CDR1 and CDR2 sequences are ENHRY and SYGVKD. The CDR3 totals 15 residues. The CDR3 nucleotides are TGTGCCATCAGGCTTTCTAGCGGGATCACAGATACGCAGTATTTT. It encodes CAIRLSSGITDTQYF.

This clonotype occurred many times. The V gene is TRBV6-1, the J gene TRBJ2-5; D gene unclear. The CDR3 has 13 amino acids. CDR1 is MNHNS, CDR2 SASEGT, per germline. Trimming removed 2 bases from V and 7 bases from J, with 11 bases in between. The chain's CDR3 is CASSERTAATQYF. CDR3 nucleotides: TGTGCCAGCAGTGAACGGACGGCCGCGACCCAGTACTTC.

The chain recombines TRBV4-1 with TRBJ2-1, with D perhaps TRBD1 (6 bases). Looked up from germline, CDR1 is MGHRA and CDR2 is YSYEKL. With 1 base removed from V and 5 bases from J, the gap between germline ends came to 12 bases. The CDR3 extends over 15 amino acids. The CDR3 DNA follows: TGCGCCAGCAGCCAAGTGGTTGGGGGCAACAATGAGCAGTTCTTC. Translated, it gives CASSQVVGGNNEQFF.

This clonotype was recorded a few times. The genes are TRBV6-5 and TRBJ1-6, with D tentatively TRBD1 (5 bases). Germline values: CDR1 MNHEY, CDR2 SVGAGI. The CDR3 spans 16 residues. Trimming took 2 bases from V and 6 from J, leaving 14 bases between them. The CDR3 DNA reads TGTGCCAGCAGTTACGGCCAGGGCGCCCTTAATTCACCCCTCCACTTT. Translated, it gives CASSYGQGALNSPLHF.

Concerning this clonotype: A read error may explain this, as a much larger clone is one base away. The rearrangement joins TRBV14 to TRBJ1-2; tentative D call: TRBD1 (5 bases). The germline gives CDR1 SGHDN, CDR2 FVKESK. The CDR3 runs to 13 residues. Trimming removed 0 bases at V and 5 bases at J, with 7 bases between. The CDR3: CASSQDAGYGYTF. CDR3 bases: TGTGCCAGCAGCCAAGATGCAGGGTATGGCTACACCTTC.